The T cell receptor beta chain described here comes from a study of T cell responses to AZD1222 COVID-19 vaccine. On the study more broadly: It was second doses at about 4 or about 12 weeks that were pooled.

In germline, CDR1 is SGHTA, CDR2 FQGNSA. The CDR3 totals 19 residues. V was pared by 1 base and J by 2 bases, with 14 bases of the junction left unmatched. Some clones are missing from TCRdb's copy, which holds only in-frame ones; the method was immunoSEQ multiplex PCR. The sample has about 120,000 clones, 80% to 95% seen once. This clone appeared once. What it binds is not known. Findings and caveats of the study: The study identified only six AZD1222 recipients as seropositive at baseline. Among spike-specific TCRs, nearly half reportedly target unmutated variant regions. Spike-wide vaccine-associated CD4 TCRs dominated at 160-218 and 743-854.

The material was peripheral blood, obtained on day 0 of AZD1222 vaccination. The TCR originated in an adult in good health. V gene TRBV7-2 combines with J gene TRBJ2-1; 7 positions agree with TRBD1. The CDR3 is CASSLVADPGTGAYNEQFF. The CDR3 nucleotides read TGTGCCAGCAGCTTAGTCGCCGATCCCGGAACAGGGGCCTACAATGAGCAGTTCTTC.